The rows below give T cell receptor beta chains drawn from one sample of a study of shared clonotypes between healthy human individuals. Sequencing was performed with immunoSEQ multiplex PCR; in TCRdb, only in-frame clones are kept and a portion is missing. The table records roughly 110,000 clones, approximately 70% of them present only once. Sequencing used memory CD8+ T cells sorted from blood. The receptor set was obtained from a woman aged 25 to 39 in good health. Both conserved end residues are part of each CDR3. A D gene is named only where the DNA matches it firmly. Clone size, where shown, is once, few, many, or a class for clones that have expanded.

D gene	V gene	J gene	clone size	CDR3 DNA	CDR3 protein
TRBD1	TRBV14	TRBJ2-7	many	TGTGCCAGCAGCCACGTCGAGACAGGGTCCTACGAGCAGTACTTC	CASSHVETGSYEQYF
TRBD1	TRBV29-1	TRBJ2-7	.	TGCAGCGTTGAAGACAGGGGGTACGAGCAGTACTTC	CSVEDRGYEQYF
TRBD1	TRBV5-6	TRBJ2-7	.	TGTGCCAGCAGCTTGGGGACAGGGCCCTTCTACGAGCAGTACTTC	CASSLGTGPFYEQYF
.	TRBV6-6	TRBJ1-2	.	TGTGCCACCCGCCCTAGGACAGCCTATGGCTACACCTTC	CATRPRTAYGYTF
.	TRBV6-1	TRBJ1-5	.	TGTGCCAGCAGTTCTTGGTTAGGGCGGCCCCAGCATTTT	CASSSWLGRPQHF
.	TRBV15	TRBJ2-7	once	TGTGCCACCAGCAGAGTCGATACCGGTCCCTACGAGCAGTACTTC	CATSRVDTGPYEQYF
.	TRBV28	TRBJ2-3	.	TGTGCCAGCAGTGTGGGCCGACGGATACTGTGGCCGGGCACAGATACGCAGTATTTT	CASSVGRRILWPGTDTQYF
.	TRBV15	TRBJ1-3	.	TGTGCCACCAGCAGAGAGGCACAGCCACAACACTCTGGAAACACCATATATTTT	CATSREAQPQHSGNTIYF
.	TRBV27	TRBJ1-5	.	TGTGCCAGCAGTTCGACCCCCTATCTCCGGGGAGGTCAGCCCCAGCATTTT	CASSSTPYLRGGQPQHF
TRBD1	TRBV5-8	TRBJ1-1	.	TGTGCCAGCAGCTTTTCCAGGGGGCGAAGTAATACTGAAGCTTTCTTT	CASSFSRGRSNTEAFF
.	TRBV6-5	TRBJ2-7	.	TGTGCCAGCAGCCAAACAGGGAGTGCCTACGAGCAGTACTTC	CASSQTGSAYEQYF
.	TRBV5-1	TRBJ2-7	.	TGCGCCAGCAGCTTGCTTTGGCACAGAACCTACGAGCAGTACTTC	CASSLLWHRTYEQYF
.	TRBV27	TRBJ1-5	.	TGTGCCAGCAGTTTATACGGAGGGGTACACAATCAGCCCCAGCATTTT	CASSLYGGVHNQPQHF
.	TRBV5-1	TRBJ1-5	.	TGCGCCAGCAGCTTGGACAGGAGCCTTGGACAGCCCCAGCATTTT	CASSLDRSLGQPQHF
TRBD1	TRBV2	TRBJ1-5	.	TGTGCCAGCAGCCCCCGGGACAGTAGCAATCAGCCCCAGCATTTT	CASSPRDSSNQPQHF
.	TRBV29-1	TRBJ2-7	.	TGCAGCGTTGTCCTTAGGGCGTCCTACGAGCAGTACTTC	CSVVLRASYEQYF
.	TRBV30	TRBJ1-5	.	TGTGCCTGGAGGACCGCCAGCAATCAGCCCCAGCATTTT	CAWRTASNQPQHF
.	TRBV4-1	TRBJ1-2	many	TGCGCCAGCAGCCAAAGACCGTTACAGGACCTGAGGGATGGCTACACCTTC	CASSQRPLQDLRDGYTF
TRBD1	TRBV6-5	TRBJ2-7	few	TGTGCCAGCAGCGGACAGGGAGTGGGGGAGCAGTACTTC	CASSGQGVGEQYF
TRBD1	TRBV7-9	TRBJ1-4	.	TGTGCCAGCAGCGATATGGAGGACAGGGATGAAAAACTGTTTTTT	CASSDMEDRDEKLFF
TRBD2	TRBV4-1	TRBJ2-7	.	TGCGCCAGCAGCCTCACTAGCGGGAGCCCCTACGAGCAGTACTTC	CASSLTSGSPYEQYF
.	TRBV27	TRBJ1-1	.	TGTGCCAGCAGTTTAATAGGAGGGGCCACTGAAGCTTTCTTT	CASSLIGGATEAFF
TRBD2	TRBV15	TRBJ2-1	.	TGTGCCACCTCACTAGCGGGAAACAATGAGCAGTTCTTC	CATSLAGNNEQFF
.	TRBV19	TRBJ1-2	.	TGTGCCAGTAGTATTCAAGGGTTGTACTATGGCTACACCTTC	CASSIQGLYYGYTF
.	TRBV30	TRBJ1-1	.	TGTGCCTGGGGAACGGACAGAGCTTTTGAAGCTTTCTTT	CAWGTDRAFEAFF
.	TRBV25-1	TRBJ2-2	.	TGTGCCAGCATCGGGCAGGGAAACACCGGGGAGCTGTTTTTT	CASIGQGNTGELFF
.	TRBV28	TRBJ1-2	.	TGTGCCAGCACCACCCCCGGCGTTGGCTACACCTTC	CASTTPGVGYTF
.	TRBV5-1	TRBJ2-7	.	TGCGCCAGCAGCTTGGGGAGTCTTAGTTACGAGCAGTACTTC	CASSLGSLSYEQYF
TRBD1	TRBV2	TRBJ2-7	.	TGTGCCAGCAGTTGGGACGACAGGGGGGCCGAGCAGTACTTC	CASSWDDRGAEQYF
.	TRBV11-2	TRBJ2-7	few	TGTGCCAGCAGCTATTTGTTATCTGTCGAGCAGTACTTC	CASSYLLSVEQYF
.	TRBV13	TRBJ1-6	once	TGTGCCAGCAGCTCTGGGCAGGCCGAGCAAAATTCACCCCTCCACTTT	CASSSGQAEQNSPLHF
TRBD2	TRBV2	TRBJ2-7	.	TGTGCCAGCAGATACCTAGCGGGGCTGTACGAGCAGTACTTC	CASRYLAGLYEQYF
.	TRBV15	TRBJ2-4	.	TGTGCCACCAGCAGAGATCTGAACATTCAGTACTTC	CATSRDLNIQYF
TRBD2	TRBV28	TRBJ2-2	.	TGTGCCAGCACCCCCCCGATAGCGGGAAGGAAGGGGGAGCTGTTTTTT	CASTPPIAGRKGELFF
.	TRBV29-1	TRBJ2-7	.	TGCAGCGTTGCCGGGGGGCGGGTTCCCTCCTACGAGCAGTACTTC	CSVAGGRVPSYEQYF
TRBD2	TRBV29-1	TRBJ2-1	.	TGCAGCGTTCCCTCGGAGTACGGGAGGATGGATGAGCAGTTCTTC	CSVPSEYGRMDEQFF
TRBD1	TRBV27	TRBJ1-5	few	TGTGCCAGCAGTCCCGGGGCAGGGGGCCGACAGCCCCAGCATTTT	CASSPGAGGRQPQHF
.	TRBV28	TRBJ2-3	.	TGTGCCAGCAGTTCCCGGTTGGGGGCCTGGGCAGATACGCAGTATTTT	CASSSRLGAWADTQYF
.	TRBV5-6	TRBJ2-7	.	TGTGCCAGCAGCTTGTCGCTCGGAAATCAGTACTTC	CASSLSLGNQYF
.	TRBV10-3	TRBJ2-7	.	TGTGCCATCACCCAAGGACAGATAAATCACGAGCAGTACTTC	CAITQGQINHEQYF
.	TRBV6-1	TRBJ1-1	few	TGTGCCAGCAGTGAAGGGACGGAGAGTACTGAAGCTTTCTTT	CASSEGTESTEAFF
TRBD1	TRBV9	TRBJ1-5	.	TGTGCCAGCAGCGTAGGGACAGGGGGTCAGCCCCAGCATTTT	CASSVGTGGQPQHF
TRBD1	TRBV28	TRBJ1-4	.	TGTGCCAGCAGTCTCCAGGGGGCGGGTGAAAAACTGTTTTTT	CASSLQGAGEKLFF
.	TRBV28	TRBJ2-7	.	TGTGCCAGCAGTCTCCGTACGACAGGACTTTTTGAGCAGTACTTC	CASSLRTTGLFEQYF
TRBD1	TRBV6-6	TRBJ1-1	few	TGTGCCAGCAGTAACAGGGGGCAGAACACTGAAGCTTTCTTT	CASSNRGQNTEAFF
TRBD1	TRBV14	TRBJ1-2	once	TGTGCCAGCAGCCAAGGACAGGGGGCGAACTATGGCTACACCTTC	CASSQGQGANYGYTF
.	TRBV28	TRBJ2-7	.	TGTGCCAGCAGTATCCTCCTCGGCGGGACAGCCTACGAGCAGTACTTC	CASSILLGGTAYEQYF
.	TRBV10-3	TRBJ1-2	few	TGTGCCATCACTCAGGGACTGCCTTTTAGTCGCTATGGCTACACCTTC	CAITQGLPFSRYGYTF
TRBD2	TRBV15	TRBJ2-3	.	TGTGCCACCAGCAGAGATCCTGGGACTAGCGGGAGGGTGACAGATACGCAGTATTTT	CATSRDPGTSGRVTDTQYF
TRBD2	TRBV2	TRBJ2-7	few	TGTGCCAGCAGTGCCGGACTAGCGTTGAGCTCCTACGAGCAGTACTTC	CASSAGLALSSYEQYF
.	TRBV19	TRBJ1-2	few	TGTGCCAGTAGTACCCCCCTTGGCACCTTTAACTATGGCTACACCTTC	CASSTPLGTFNYGYTF
TRBD1	TRBV13	TRBJ1-1	.	TGTGCCAGCAGCCCCCGGGACAGGGGAGGTGAAGCTTTCTTT	CASSPRDRGGEAFF
.	TRBV11-2	TRBJ1-4	once	TGTGCCAGCAGCTTAGTGCGGGCAACTAATGAAAAACTGTTTTTT	CASSLVRATNEKLFF